The 15 T cell receptor beta chains below were found in one sample sequenced in a study of blood T cell repertoires in COVID-19. Produced via immunoSEQ multiplex PCR; TCRdb's table is partial and in-frame only. The profile shows approximately 220,000 clones, roughly 89% of them singletons. Sequenced input: PBMCs or T cells enriched from blood (not recorded which). These receptors all come from a woman aged 25 to 39 with acute COVID-19.

The chain has TRBV28 and TRBJ2-5, with D possibly matching TRBD2 (5 bases). The germline V and J ends were trimmed by 5 bases and 5 bases, with 9 bases remaining between them. This CDR3 has 12 residues. Per the germline V gene, CDR1 is MDHEN and CDR2 is SYDVKM. The chain's CDR3 is CASSQPGETQYF. Written as DNA, the CDR3 is TGTGCCAGCAGTCAGCCGGGGGAGACCCAGTACTTC.

The chain links TRBV12-3 or TRBV12-4 to TRBJ1-6; 7 nucleotides agree with TRBD1. J gave up 9 bases and V 6 bases, and 5 bases lay outside the gene matches. This CDR3 is built from 13 residues. In nucleotides, the CDR3 is TGTGCCAGCAGAAAAACAGGGGCTTCACCCCTCCACTTT. Its translation: CASRKTGASPLHF.

DNA of the CDR3: TGCAGCGTACTGTCTCAAGAGCAGTACTTC. It specifies CSVLSQEQYF. The V call is TRBV29-1, the J call TRBJ2-7; D uncertain. The CDR3 is made up of 10 amino acids. Deletions cut 6 bases from V and 7 bases from J, with 10 bases between. Looked up from germline, CDR1 is SQVTM and CDR2 is ANQGSEA.

The sample holds a few counts of this clone. CDR3 nucleotides: TGTGCCAGTGGAGGGGAGGGCAATGAGCAGTTCTTC. This translates into CASGGEGNEQFF. The chain is built from TRBV6-5 and TRBJ2-1, with TRBD2 matching over 7 bases. Germline assignment: CDR1 MNHEY and CDR2 SVGAGI. CDR3 size: 12 residues. Trimming removed 9 bases from V and 6 bases from J; junction bases left unmatched: 5.

This chain links TRBV5-4 with TRBJ1-1, with D unresolved. V lost 1 base, J lost 1 base, and 8 bases lay in between. CDR3 length: 14 amino acids. The germline gives CDR1 SGHNT, CDR2 YYREEE (reference sequence). The CDR3 spells CASSLIRGNTEAFF. CDR3 nucleotide sequence: TGTGCCAGCAGCTTGATTAGAGGGAACACTGAAGCTTTCTTT.

The chain joins TRBV7-2 to TRBJ2-7; 12 positions agree with TRBD2. J lost 7 bases, V lost 6 bases, and 4 bases had no gene match. The CDR3 length is 13 residues. Germline V gene sequence: CDR1 SGHTA, CDR2 FQGNSA. CDR3 in amino acids: CASRTGLAGEQYF. The CDR3 coding sequence is TGTGCCAGCAGGACAGGACTAGCGGGAGAGCAGTACTTC. Using reference TRBV7-2 and TRBJ2-7 for the parts outside the CDR3, the full variable domain is GAGVSQSPSNKVTEKGKDVELRCDPISGHTALYWYRQSLGQGLEFLIYFQGNSAPDKSGLPSDRFSAERTGGSVSTLTIQRTQQEDSAVYLCASRTGLAGEQYFGPGTRLTVT.

The chain couples TRBV5-5 to TRBJ1-5; 8 bases agree with TRBD1. Germline loops: CDR1 SGHKS, CDR2 YYEKEE (reference sequence). The J segment lost 7 bases and the V segment lost 4 bases, leaving 13 bases of the junction unmatched. CDR3 length equals 16 residues. The CDR3 loop is CASSGPGSGGRQPQHF. Here the CDR3 DNA reads TGTGCCAGCAGCGGCCCCGGTTCAGGGGGCAGACAGCCCCAGCATTTT.

The CDR3 loop is CASRTKATDTQYF. For the CDR3, the DNA is TGTGCCTCCCGGACAAAAGCCACAGATACGCAGTATTTT. The chain links TRBV15 to TRBJ2-3; the D gene is possibly TRBD1 (5 bases). The V gene's germline CDR1 is LNHNV and CDR2 YYDKDF (reference sequence). This CDR3 has 13 residues. Between the trimmed V and J ends, which lost 11 bases and 2 bases, there was a span of 14 bases.

This clone was observed a handful of times. The rearrangement links TRBV29-1 to TRBJ2-5, with D maybe TRBD2 (5 bases). The V and J ends lost 6 bases and 4 bases respectively, with 12 bases between them. The germline V gene has CDR1 SQVTM and CDR2 ANQGSEA. The CDR3 length is 12 residues. The CDR3 loop reads CSVPGLAETQYF. For the CDR3, the DNA is TGCAGCGTCCCCGGACTGGCAGAGACCCAGTACTTC.

V gene TRBV19 combines with J gene TRBJ1-4, with D unresolved. From germline, CDR1 is LNHDA and CDR2 SQIVND (reference sequence). Trimming left V 5 bases short and J 12 bases short, with 16 bases between. CDR3 size: 13 residues. The CDR3 nucleotides are TGTGCCAGTAGTGGACTGAGTAATGAGGAACTGTTTTTT. Its translation: CASSGLSNEELFF.

In regard to this clone: Other nucleotide sequences from this sample produce the same CDR3. The genes are TRBV7-2 and TRBJ1-5; 11 nucleotides match TRBD1. CDR3 length: 15 amino acids. CDR1 and CDR2 from the germline V gene are SGHTA and FQGNSA. V was clipped by 5 bases and J by 6 bases; unmatched bases: 6. The CDR3 is CASSPWTGGGQPQHF. CDR3 coding DNA: TGTGCCAGCAGCCCATGGACAGGGGGCGGTCAGCCCCAGCATTTT.

The table lists this clone with a few counts. V and J are TRBV6-5 and TRBJ1-1, with TRBD1 identical over 8 bases. V shed 6 bases, J shed 2 bases, and the junction held 8 bases outside the gene matches. The germline CDR1 and CDR2 sequences are MNHEY and SVGAGI. This CDR3 comprises 15 residues. DNA for the CDR3: TGTGCCAGCAGCCCCCTCGGACAGGGTAACACTGAAGCTTTCTTT. Its translation: CASSPLGQGNTEAFF.

J is TRBJ2-5 and V is TRBV11-2; 15 bases agree with TRBD2. This CDR3 comprises 17 residues. V trimming: 1 base; J trimming: 5 bases; junction bases outside the gene matches: 5. Germline-derived CDR1 and CDR2 are SGHAT and FQNNGV. CDR3 sequence (DNA): TGTGCCAGCAGCTTAGGGGGGGGACTAGCGGGAGGTGAGACCCAGTACTTC. Translating gives CASSLGGGLAGGETQYF.

V and J are TRBV4-3 and TRBJ2-7; TRBD2 might be the D (6 bases). This CDR3 comprises 19 residues. Per the germline V gene, CDR1 is LGHNA and CDR2 is YSLEER. V lost 0 bases, J lost 1 base, and 22 bases lay in between. This CDR3 is CASSQDRADLGTQSYEQYF. In DNA, the CDR3 is TGCGCCAGCAGCCAAGATCGGGCGGATCTCGGGACTCAATCCTACGAGCAGTACTTC.

This chain connects TRBV12-3 or TRBV12-4 to TRBJ1-2; no clear D. The CDR3 runs to 13 residues. Trimming left V 6 bases short and J 4 bases short, with 12 bases between. The CDR3 is CASRLSGGYGYTF. The CDR3 DNA sequence: TGTGCCAGCAGGTTGTCGGGAGGCTATGGCTACACCTTC.